This TCR beta chain derives from a study of early T cells in non-severe SARS-CoV-2 infection. Study in general: Sequencing was performed on bulk RNA from unsorted whole blood, leaving chains unpaired.

Findings and caveats of the study: VDJdb-based matching was biased toward anti-spike CD8 responses and missed private and CD4 specificities.

Separate cDNA molecules each had unique molecular identifiers attached to them. TCRdb re-analysed the 5' RACE reads in MiXCR, keeping a single row per CDR3 protein. The sample lists 35,000 to 40,000 distinct CDR3 sequences; 5.8% were seen once. This clonotype has at least ten counts. The antigen is undetermined. The CDR3 is made up of 17 amino acids. Germline lookup yields CDR1 LNHNV and CDR2 YYDKDF (reference sequence). Trimming stripped 6 bases from V and 1 base from J, with 19 bases between. Sequenced sample: whole blood. The V gene is TRBV15, the J gene TRBJ2-1; D possibly corresponds to TRBD2 (5 bases). This TCR derives from an adult who was a healthcare worker with PCR-confirmed SARS-CoV-2 infection or an uninfected control (not recorded which). The CDR3 nucleotides are TGTGCCACCAGGCGGACCACGGGGTTCTCGTCCTACAATGAGCAGTTCTTC. It codes for CATRRTTGFSSYNEQFF.